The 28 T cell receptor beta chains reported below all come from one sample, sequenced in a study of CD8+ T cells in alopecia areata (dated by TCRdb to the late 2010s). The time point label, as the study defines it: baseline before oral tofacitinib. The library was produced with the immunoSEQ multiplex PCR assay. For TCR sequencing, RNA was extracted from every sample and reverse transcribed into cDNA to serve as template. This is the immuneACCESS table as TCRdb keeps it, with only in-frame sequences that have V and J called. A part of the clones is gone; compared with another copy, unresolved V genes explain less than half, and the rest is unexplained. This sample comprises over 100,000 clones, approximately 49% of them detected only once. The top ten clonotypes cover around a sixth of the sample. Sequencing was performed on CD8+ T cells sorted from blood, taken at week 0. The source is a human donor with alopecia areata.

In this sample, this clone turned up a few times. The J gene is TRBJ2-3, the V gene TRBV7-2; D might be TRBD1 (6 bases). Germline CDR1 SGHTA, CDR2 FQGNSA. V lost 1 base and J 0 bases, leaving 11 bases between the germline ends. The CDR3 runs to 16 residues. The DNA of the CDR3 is TGTGCCAGCAGCTTAGGGCCGGGACAAAGCACAGATACGCAGTATTTT. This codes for CASSLGPGQSTDTQYF.

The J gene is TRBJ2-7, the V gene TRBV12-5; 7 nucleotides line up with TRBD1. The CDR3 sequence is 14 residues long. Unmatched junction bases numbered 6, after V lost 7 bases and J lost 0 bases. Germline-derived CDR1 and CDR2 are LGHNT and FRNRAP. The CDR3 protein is CASARDSYSYEQYF. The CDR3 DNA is TGTGCTAGTGCCAGGGACAGCTACTCCTACGAGCAGTACTTC.

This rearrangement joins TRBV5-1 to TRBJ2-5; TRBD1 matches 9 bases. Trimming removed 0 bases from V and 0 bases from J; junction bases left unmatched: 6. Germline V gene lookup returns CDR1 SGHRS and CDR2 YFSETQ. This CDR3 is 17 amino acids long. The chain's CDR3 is CASSLGPGTGYQETQYF. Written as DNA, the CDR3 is TGCGCCAGCAGCTTGGGACCCGGGACAGGGTACCAAGAGACCCAGTACTTC.

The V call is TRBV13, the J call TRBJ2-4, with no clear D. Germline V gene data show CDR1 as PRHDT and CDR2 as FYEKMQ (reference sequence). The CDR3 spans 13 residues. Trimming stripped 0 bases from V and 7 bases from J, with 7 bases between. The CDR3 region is CASSLGQVNIQYF. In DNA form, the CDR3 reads TGTGCCAGCAGCTTAGGGCAGGTGAACATTCAGTACTTC.

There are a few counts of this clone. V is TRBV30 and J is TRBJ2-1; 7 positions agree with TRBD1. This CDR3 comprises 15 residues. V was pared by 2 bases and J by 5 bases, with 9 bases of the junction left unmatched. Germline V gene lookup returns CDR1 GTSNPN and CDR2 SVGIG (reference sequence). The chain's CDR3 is CAWSFLGGYDNEQFF. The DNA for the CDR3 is TGTGCCTGGAGTTTTTTAGGGGGCTATGACAATGAGCAGTTCTTC.

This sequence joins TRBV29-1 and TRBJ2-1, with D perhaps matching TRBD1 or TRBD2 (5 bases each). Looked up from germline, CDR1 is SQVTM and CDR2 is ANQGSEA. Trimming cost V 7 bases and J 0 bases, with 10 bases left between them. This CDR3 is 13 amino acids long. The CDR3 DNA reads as TGCAGCGCACTGGGGGTCTCCTACAATGAGCAGTTCTTC. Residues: CSALGVSYNEQFF.

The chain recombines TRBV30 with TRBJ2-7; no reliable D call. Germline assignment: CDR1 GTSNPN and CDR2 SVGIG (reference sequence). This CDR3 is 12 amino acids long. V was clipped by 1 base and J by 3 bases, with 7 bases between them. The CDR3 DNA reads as TGTGCCTGGAGTGGTGTGAACTACGAGCAGTACTTC. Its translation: CAWSGVNYEQYF.

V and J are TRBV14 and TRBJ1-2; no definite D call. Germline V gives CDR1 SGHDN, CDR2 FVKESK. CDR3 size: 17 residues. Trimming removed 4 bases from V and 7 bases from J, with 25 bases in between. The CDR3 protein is CASSRVRRRDLHSGYTF. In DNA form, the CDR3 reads TGTGCCAGCAGCCGTGTTCGGCGACGGGATCTGCACTCTGGCTACACCTTC. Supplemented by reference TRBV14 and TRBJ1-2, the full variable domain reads EAGVTQFPSHSVIEKGQTVTLRCDPISGHDNLYWYRRVMGKEIKFLLHFVKESKQDESGMPNNRFLAERTGGTYSTLKVQPAELEDSGVYFCASSRVRRRDLHSGYTFGSGTRLTVV.

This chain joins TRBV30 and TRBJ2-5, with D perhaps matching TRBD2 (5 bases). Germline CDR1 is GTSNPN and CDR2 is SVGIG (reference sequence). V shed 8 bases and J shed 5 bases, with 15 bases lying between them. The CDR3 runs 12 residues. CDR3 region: CALGVVSETQYF. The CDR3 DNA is TGTGCCCTCGGGGTGGTTTCGGAGACCCAGTACTTC.

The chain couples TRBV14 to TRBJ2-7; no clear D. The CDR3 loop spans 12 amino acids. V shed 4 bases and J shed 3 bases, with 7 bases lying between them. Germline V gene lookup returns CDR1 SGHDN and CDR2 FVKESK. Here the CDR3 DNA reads TGTGCCAGCAGCCCCCTAGGCTACGAGCAGTACTTC. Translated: CASSPLGYEQYF.

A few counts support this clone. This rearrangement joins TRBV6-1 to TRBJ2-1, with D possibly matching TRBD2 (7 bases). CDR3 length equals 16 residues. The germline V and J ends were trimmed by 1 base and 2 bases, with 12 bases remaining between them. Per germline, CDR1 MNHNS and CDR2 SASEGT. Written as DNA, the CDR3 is TGTGCCAGCAGTGAAGGAGGGGGGGGGACCTACAATGAGCAGTTCTTC. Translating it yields CASSEGGGGTYNEQFF.

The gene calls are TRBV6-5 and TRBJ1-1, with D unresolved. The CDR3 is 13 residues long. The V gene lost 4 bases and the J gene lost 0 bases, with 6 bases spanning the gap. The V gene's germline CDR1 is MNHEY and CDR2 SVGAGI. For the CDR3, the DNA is TGTGCCAGCAGTTCTTCCTTGAACACTGAAGCTTTCTTT. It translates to CASSSSLNTEAFF.

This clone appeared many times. The CDR3 sequence is CASEQSTGPLRNQPQHF. DNA of the CDR3: TGTGCTAGTGAACAATCTACAGGGCCCCTTCGCAATCAGCCCCAGCATTTT. The chain employs TRBV12-5 and TRBJ1-5, with D perhaps TRBD1 (6 bases). V was trimmed by 7 bases and J by 2 bases, leaving 21 bases between them. Germline CDR1 is LGHNT and CDR2 is FRNRAP. The CDR3 is made up of 17 amino acids. Full variable domain (rest looked up from reference TRBV12-5 and TRBJ1-5): DARVTQTPRHKVTEMGQEVTMRCQPILGHNTVFWYRQTMMQGLELLAYFRNRAPLDDSGMPKDRFSAEMPDATLATLKIQPSEPRDSAVYFCASEQSTGPLRNQPQHFGDGTRLSIL.

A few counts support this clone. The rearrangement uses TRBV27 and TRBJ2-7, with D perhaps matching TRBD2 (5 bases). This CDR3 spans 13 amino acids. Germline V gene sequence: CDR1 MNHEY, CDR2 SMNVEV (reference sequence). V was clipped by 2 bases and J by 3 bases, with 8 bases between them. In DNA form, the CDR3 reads TGTGCCAGCAGTTTAGGGAGAGACTACGAGCAGTACTTC. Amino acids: CASSLGRDYEQYF.

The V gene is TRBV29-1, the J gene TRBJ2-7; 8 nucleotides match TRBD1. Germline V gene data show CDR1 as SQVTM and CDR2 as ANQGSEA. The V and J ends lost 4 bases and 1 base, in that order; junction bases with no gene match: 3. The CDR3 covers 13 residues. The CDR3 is CSVVGQASYEQYF. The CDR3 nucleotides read TGCAGCGTTGTGGGACAGGCTTCCTACGAGCAGTACTTC.

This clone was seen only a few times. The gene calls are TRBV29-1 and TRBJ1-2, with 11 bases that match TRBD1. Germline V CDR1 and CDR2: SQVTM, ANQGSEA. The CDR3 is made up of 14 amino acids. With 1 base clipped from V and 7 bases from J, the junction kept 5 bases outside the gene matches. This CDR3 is CSVEVPGQGAGYTF. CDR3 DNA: TGCAGCGTTGAAGTTCCTGGACAGGGGGCTGGCTACACCTTC.

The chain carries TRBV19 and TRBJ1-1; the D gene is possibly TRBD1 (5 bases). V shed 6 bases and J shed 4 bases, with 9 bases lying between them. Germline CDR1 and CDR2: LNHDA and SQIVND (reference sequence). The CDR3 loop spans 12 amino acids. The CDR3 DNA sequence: TGTGCCAGTAGCCCGGGGACCACTGAAGCTTTCTTT. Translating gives CASSPGTTEAFF.

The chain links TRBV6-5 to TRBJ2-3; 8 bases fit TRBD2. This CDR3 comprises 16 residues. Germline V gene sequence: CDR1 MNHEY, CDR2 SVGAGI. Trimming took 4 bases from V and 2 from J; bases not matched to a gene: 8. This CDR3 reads CASSSERGTITDTQYF. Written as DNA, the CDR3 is TGTGCCAGCAGTTCTGAGCGGGGGACGATCACAGATACGCAGTATTTT.

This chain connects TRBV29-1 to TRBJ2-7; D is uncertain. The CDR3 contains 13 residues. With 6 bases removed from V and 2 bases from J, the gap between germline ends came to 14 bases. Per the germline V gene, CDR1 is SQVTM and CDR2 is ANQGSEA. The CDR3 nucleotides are TGCAGCGTCGCGCTCGACTGGACCTACGAGCAGTACTTC. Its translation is CSVALDWTYEQYF.

CDR3 sequence reads: CASSFMDEQFF. CDR3 coding DNA: TGTGCCAGCAGCTTTATGGATGAGCAGTTCTTC. The chain combines TRBV27 with TRBJ2-1; no definite D call. The CDR3 consists of 11 residues. The germline CDR1 and CDR2 sequences are MNHEY and SMNVEV (reference sequence). V was cut by 6 bases and J by 8 bases, with 8 bases left in between.

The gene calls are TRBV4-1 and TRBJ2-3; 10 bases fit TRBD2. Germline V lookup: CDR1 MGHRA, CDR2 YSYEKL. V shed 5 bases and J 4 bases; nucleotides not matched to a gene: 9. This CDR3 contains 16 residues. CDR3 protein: CASSYQAGGRADTQYF. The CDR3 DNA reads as TGCGCCAGCAGCTACCAAGCGGGGGGGCGGGCAGATACGCAGTATTTT.

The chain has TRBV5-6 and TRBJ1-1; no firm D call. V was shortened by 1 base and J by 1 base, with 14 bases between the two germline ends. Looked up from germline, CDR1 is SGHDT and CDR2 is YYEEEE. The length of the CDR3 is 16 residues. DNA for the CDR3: TGTGCCAGCAGCTTGTTCGGCCTCCAAACGAACACTGAAGCTTTCTTT. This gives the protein CASSLFGLQTNTEAFF.

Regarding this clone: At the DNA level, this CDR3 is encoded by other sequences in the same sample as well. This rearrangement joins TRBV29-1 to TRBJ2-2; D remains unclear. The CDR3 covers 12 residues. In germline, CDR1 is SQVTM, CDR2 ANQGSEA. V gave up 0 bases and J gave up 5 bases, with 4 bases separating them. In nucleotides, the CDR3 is TGCAGCGTTGAAGAAGAGACCGGGGAGCTGTTTTTT. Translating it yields CSVEEETGELFF.

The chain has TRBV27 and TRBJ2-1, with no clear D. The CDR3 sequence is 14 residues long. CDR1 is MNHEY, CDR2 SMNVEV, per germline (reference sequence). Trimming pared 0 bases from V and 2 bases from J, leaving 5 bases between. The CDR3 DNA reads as TGTGCCAGCAGTTTATCCTATCCCTACAATGAGCAGTTCTTC. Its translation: CASSLSYPYNEQFF.

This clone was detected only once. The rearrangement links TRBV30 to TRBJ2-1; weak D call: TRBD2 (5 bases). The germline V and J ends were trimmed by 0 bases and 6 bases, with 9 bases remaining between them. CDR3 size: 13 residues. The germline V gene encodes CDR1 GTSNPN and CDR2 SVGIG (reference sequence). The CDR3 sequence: CAWSVPEANEQFF. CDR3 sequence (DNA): TGTGCCTGGAGTGTACCGGAGGCCAATGAGCAGTTCTTC.

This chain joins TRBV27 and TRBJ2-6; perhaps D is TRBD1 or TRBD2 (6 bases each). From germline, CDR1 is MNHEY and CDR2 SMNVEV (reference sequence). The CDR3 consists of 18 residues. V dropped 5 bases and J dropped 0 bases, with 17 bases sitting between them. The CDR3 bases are TGTGCCAGCAGTCCTCAGGTGGGGGGCCTCTCTGGGGCCAACGTCCTGACTTTC. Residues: CASSPQVGGLSGANVLTF.

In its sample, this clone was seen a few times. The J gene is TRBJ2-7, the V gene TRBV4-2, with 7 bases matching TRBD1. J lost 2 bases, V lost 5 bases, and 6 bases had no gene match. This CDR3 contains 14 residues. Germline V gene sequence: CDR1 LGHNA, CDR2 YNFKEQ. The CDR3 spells CASSGIGGTYEQYF. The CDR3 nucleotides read TGTGCCAGCAGCGGTATAGGGGGCACCTACGAGCAGTACTTC.

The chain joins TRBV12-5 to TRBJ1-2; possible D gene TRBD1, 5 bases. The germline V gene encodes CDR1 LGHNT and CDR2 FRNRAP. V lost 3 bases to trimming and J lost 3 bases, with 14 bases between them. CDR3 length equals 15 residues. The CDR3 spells CASGFGRGGDYGYTF. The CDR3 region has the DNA TGTGCTAGTGGTTTCGGTAGAGGAGGGGACTATGGCTACACCTTC.